This T cell receptor (beta chain) comes out of a study of control samples from healthy donors and cancer patients. Assay used: immunoSEQ multiplex PCR; TCRdb lists only in-frame clones, some missing. The sample has tens of thousands of clones; 85% to 90% are singletons. The junction had 13 bases not matched to a gene; V was cut back by 4 bases and J by 7 bases. The germline V gene has CDR1 LGHNA and CDR2 YSLEER. CDR3 length: 18 amino acids. The V gene is TRBV4-3, the J gene TRBJ2-2, with TRBD2 matching over 12 bases. This TCR came from a man in his fifties or sixties with colorectal cancer. Sequencing was carried out using PBMCs. The DNA of the CDR3 is TGCGCCAGCAGCCGAGCCGGACTAGCGGGGTCAGGGAGCGGGGAGCTGTTTTTT. Residues: CASSRAGLAGSGSGELFF.